This TCR beta chain was identified during a study of tumor and adjacent non-tumor tissue in lung cancer. RNA was extracted from bulk tissue without any cell sorting. The library came from three nested PCR rounds adapted from ARM-PCR protocols. TCRdb reanalysed the multiplex PCR reads using MiXCR and keeps one entry per CDR3 protein. The table has roughly 93,000 distinct CDR3 sequences, approximately 70% seen once; the top ten hold 15% to 20%. This clonotype qualifies as medium-sized. Its antigen is as yet unknown. Trimming left V 5 bases short and J 1 base short, with 12 bases between. Germline lookup yields CDR1 SGHNT and CDR2 YENEEA. CDR3 length: 14 residues. General study findings and limits: Tumor TCR diversity, when higher, was linked to shorter survival. Tumor repertoires had a smaller top 100 clone share than normal lung.

Sequencing was performed on lung tumor tissue. The sequence derives from a man in his 60s with non-small cell lung cancer. The chain couples TRBV11-3 to TRBJ2-7; D uncertain. CDR3 residues: CASSRRVQSYEQYF. The CDR3 DNA reads TGTGCCAGCAGCCGACGTGTTCAGTCCTACGAGCAGTACTTC.